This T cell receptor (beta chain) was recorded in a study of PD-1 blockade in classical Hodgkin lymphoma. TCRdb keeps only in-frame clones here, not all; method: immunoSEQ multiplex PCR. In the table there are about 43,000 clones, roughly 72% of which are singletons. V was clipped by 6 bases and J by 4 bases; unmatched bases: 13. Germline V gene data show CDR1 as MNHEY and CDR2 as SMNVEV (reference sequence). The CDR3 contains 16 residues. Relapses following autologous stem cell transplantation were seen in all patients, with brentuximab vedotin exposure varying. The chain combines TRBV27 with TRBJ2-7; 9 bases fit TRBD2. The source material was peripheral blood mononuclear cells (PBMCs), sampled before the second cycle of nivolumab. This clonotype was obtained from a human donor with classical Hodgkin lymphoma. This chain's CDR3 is CASRPLPSSGAYEQYF. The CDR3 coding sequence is TGTGCCAGCAGACCACTTCCGTCTAGCGGGGCTTACGAGCAGTACTTC.